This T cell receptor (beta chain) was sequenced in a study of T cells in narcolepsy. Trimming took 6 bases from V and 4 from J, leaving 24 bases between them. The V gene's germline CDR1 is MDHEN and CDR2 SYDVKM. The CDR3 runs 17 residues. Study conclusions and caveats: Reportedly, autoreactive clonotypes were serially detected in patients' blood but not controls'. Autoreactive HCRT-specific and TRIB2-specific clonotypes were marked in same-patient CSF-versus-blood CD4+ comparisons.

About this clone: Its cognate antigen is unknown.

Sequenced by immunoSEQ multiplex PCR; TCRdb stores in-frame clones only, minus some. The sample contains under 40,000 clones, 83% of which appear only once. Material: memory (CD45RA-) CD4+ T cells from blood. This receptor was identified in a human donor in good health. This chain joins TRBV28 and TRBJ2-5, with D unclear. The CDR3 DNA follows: TGTGCCAGCAGACCTCCTCCCCCCGGTGACTCTCGAGAGACCCAGTACTTC. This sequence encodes CASRPPPPGDSRETQYF.